Listed here are 4 T cell receptor beta chains from one sample, sequenced in a study of T-cell reconstitution after alpha-beta-depleted transplantation in children. Preparation of the TCRbeta library used unique molecular identifiers. MiXCR, run by TCRdb on the PCR reads, gives a single entry per CDR3 protein. The data contain approximately 91,000 distinct CDR3 sequences, 8% to 9% of them singletons. The source material was PBMCs from the stem cell graft donor, sampled from the stem cell graft. Every receptor here comes from a human donor who donated a stem cell graft to a child with congenital amegakaryocytic thrombocytopenia.

This clonotype was recorded many times. The chain couples TRBV20-1 to TRBJ2-3; D is possibly TRBD2 (6 bases). V lost 0 bases and J 2 bases, leaving 12 bases between the germline ends. Germline CDR1 and CDR2: DFQATT and SNEGSKA (reference sequence). The CDR3 length is 15 residues. The CDR3 here is CSARDPGTYTDTQYF. The CDR3 DNA reads TGCAGTGCTAGAGATCCCGGGACTTACACAGATACGCAGTATTTT.

In its sample, this clonotype was seen many times. The chain employs TRBV12-5 and TRBJ2-7, with 9 bases lining up with TRBD2. This CDR3 is 14 amino acids long. Per germline, CDR1 LGHNT and CDR2 FRNRAP. With 7 bases clipped from V and 5 bases from J, the junction kept 9 bases outside the gene matches. The CDR3 DNA reads as TGTGCTAGTGCCCGGGCGGGAGGGGACCACGAGCAGTACTTC. Translating it yields CASARAGGDHEQYF.

To note about this clonotype: Being one base from a much bigger clone, this may be a read error. The chain has TRBV28 and TRBJ1-2; D gene ambiguous. CDR3 length: 13 residues. V was trimmed by 5 bases and J by 8 bases, leaving 15 bases between them. Germline-derived CDR1 and CDR2 are MDHEN and SYDVKM. The CDR3 DNA reads as TGTGCCAGCAGTCCCCGCAGCATAGAAGGCTACACCTTC. Translation gives CASSPRSIEGYTF.

This clonotype was counted at least ten times. The chain uses TRBV4-2 and TRBJ1-5, with D hard to call. The CDR3 contains 13 residues. V lost 4 bases, J lost 4 bases, and 8 bases lay in between. Germline V lookup: CDR1 LGHNA, CDR2 YNFKEQ. DNA for the CDR3: TGTGCCAGCAGCCGGGCCCTAAATCAGCCCCAGCATTTT. Amino acid sequence: CASSRALNQPQHF.